This T cell receptor beta chain was captured by sequencing in a study of early T cells in non-severe SARS-CoV-2 infection. Individual cDNA molecules each received unique molecular identifiers attached to them. Via MiXCR, TCRdb re-called the 5' RACE reads, giving one row per CDR3 protein. In the table there are more than 85,000 distinct CDR3 sequences, over 9.5% of which are singletons. The germline V gene has CDR1 DFQATT and CDR2 SNEGSKA (reference sequence). CDR3 length equals 17 residues. V gave up 0 bases and J gave up 3 bases; unmatched junction bases: 7. The TCR comes from an adult who was a healthcare worker with PCR-confirmed SARS-CoV-2 infection or an uninfected control (not recorded which). The sample in question was whole blood, obtained at baseline. This chain connects TRBV20-1 to TRBJ1-6, with 8 bases identical to TRBD1. The CDR3 DNA sequence: TGCAGTGCTAGAGATATCCCCACAGGGGGCTATAATTCACCCCTCCACTTT. It yields the protein CSARDIPTGGYNSPLHF.